The source of this T cell receptor (beta chain) is a study of spatial heterogeneity in lung cancer. TCRdb passed the 5' RACE reads through MiXCR, listing each CDR3 protein once. This sample has 110,000 or so distinct CDR3 sequences, with 10% to 14% found just once. Germline values: CDR1 SEHNR, CDR2 FQNEAQ (reference sequence). V gave up 5 bases and J gave up 10 bases, with 9 bases separating them. This CDR3 is 11 amino acids long. Time point noted: blood at routine non-recurrence follow-up after resection. This clonotype came up a few times. The TCR sequence derives from a female donor with early-stage non-small cell lung cancer. The material sequenced was PBMCs, taken at follow-up. The chain joins TRBV7-9 to TRBJ2-1, with D maybe TRBD2 (5 bases). This CDR3 is CASSGSQEQFF. The CDR3 DNA follows: TGTGCCAGCAGCGGGAGCCAGGAGCAGTTCTTC.